This TCR beta chain was obtained from a study of shared clonotypes between healthy human individuals. Findings and caveats of the study: Clonotypes shared by all four sorted-subset donors had higher generation probabilities than non-shared clonotypes.

The CDR3 has 13 amino acids. Trimming removed 0 bases from V and 4 bases from J, with 7 bases in between. Germline V gene sequence: CDR1 GTSNPN, CDR2 SVGIG (reference sequence). On this clone itself: The antigen remains undetermined.

The data were produced by immunoSEQ multiplex PCR, yet TCRdb's version contains in-frame clones alone and is incomplete. The sample has around 1,000,000 clones; about 80% are singletons. The investigators split CD4+ cells into a CD45RA+ naive subset and a CD45RA-negative memory subset. The origin of this receptor is a man aged 18 to 35 in good health. Some clones in this sample may be carry-over from other donors' samples. Input material: memory CD4+ T cells from PBMCs. As for subset: CD45RA-negative fraction. This chain uses TRBV30 with TRBJ2-1; D not resolved. This CDR3 is CAWSVRQYNEQFF. The CDR3 DNA reads as TGTGCCTGGAGTGTAAGGCAATACAATGAGCAGTTCTTC.